This record concerns one TCR beta chain sequence. The target antigen is unknown. TCRdb's table, derived via immunoSEQ multiplex PCR, lists solely in-frame clones and lacks some. The table lists about 3,400 clones, roughly a fifth of them singletons, with roughly 8.2% in the top ten. This entry is derived from a study of sequential checkpoint blockade in melanoma. Whole-study findings and limits: Response in arm A was associated with pretreatment TIL clonality.

CDR1 is MGHDK, CDR2 SYGVNS, per germline. This CDR3 region has 16 residues. V was clipped by 4 bases and J by 1 base; unmatched bases: 7. Specified treatment: randomized to nivolumab then ipilimumab (arm A) or the reverse (arm B). The chain joins TRBV25-1 to TRBJ2-7; 10 nucleotides align to TRBD1. The TCR sequence derives from a human donor with melanoma. The input for sequencing was tumor tissue (inferred from file names), taken from a patient given nivolumab and ipilimumab in sequence. CDR3 region: CASSAAGTGVSYEQYF. The CDR3 nucleotides are TGTGCCAGCAGTGCCGCCGGGACAGGGGTGTCCTACGAGCAGTACTTC.